This entry lists 20 T cell receptor beta chains sequenced from one sample in a study of T cells in Graves' hyperthyroidism and ophthalmopathy. Amplification of TCR beta CDR3 regions used RNA as the template. When the TCR CDR3 underwent first-round RT-PCR, the HTBI primer set was used. One entry per CDR3 protein results from TCRdb running MiXCR on the multiplex PCR reads. The profile shows 660,000 or so distinct CDR3 sequences, just under 45% of them singletons. The sequencing sample was made of peripheral blood or thyroid tissue (not recorded which). The receptors shown here come from an adult man with Graves' disease, either hyperthyroidism or ophthalmopathy (not recorded which).

V is TRBV12-3 or TRBV12-4 and J is TRBJ1-5; no reliable D call. The V end lost 5 bases, the J end lost 0 bases, and 11 bases lay between the germline ends. The CDR3 covers 15 residues. The CDR3 sequence is CASSEREASNQPQHF. In DNA form, the CDR3 reads TGTGCCAGCAGTGAACGGGAGGCTAGCAATCAGCCCCAGCATTTT.

This chain links TRBV20-1 with TRBJ1-1; 7 positions agree with TRBD1. The CDR3 extends over 15 amino acids. V lost 0 bases to trimming and J lost 1 base; unmatched junction nucleotides: 5. The germline CDR1 and CDR2 sequences are DFQATT and SNEGSKA (reference sequence). CDR3 in amino acids: CSARDPNRGNTEAFF. In DNA form, the CDR3 reads TGCAGTGCTAGAGATCCAAACAGGGGGAACACTGAAGCTTTCTTT.

The chain carries TRBV2 and TRBJ1-1; D possibly corresponds to TRBD1 (6 bases). Trimming shortened V by 2 bases and J by 3 bases, and 16 bases separated the two germline ends. Germline V gene data show CDR1 as SNHLY and CDR2 as FYNNEI. CDR3 length: 16 amino acids. CDR3 in DNA: TGTGCCAGCAGTGAATACAAGGCAGGGGTAGACACTGAAGCTTTCTTT. Protein product: CASSEYKAGVDTEAFF.

This chain links TRBV20-1 with TRBJ1-5, with D tentatively TRBD1 (5 bases). CDR1 is DFQATT, CDR2 SNEGSKA, per germline (reference sequence). The CDR3 is 14 amino acids. Trimming removed 5 bases at V and 0 bases at J, with 11 bases between. CDR3 DNA: TGCAGTGCTGAGGGACCGAATAGCAATCAGCCCCAGCATTTT. Translated: CSAEGPNSNQPQHF.

On this clonotype itself: At one end the junction does not follow the germline gene, possibly because of a read error. V and J are TRBV7-7 and TRBJ1-1; 10 bases align to TRBD1. CDR1 is SSHAT, CDR2 FNYEAQ, per germline (reference sequence). This CDR3 spans 15 amino acids. This CDR3 is CASSLGGQGLGEAFF. For the CDR3, the DNA is TGTGCTAGCAGCTTGGGGGGACAGGGGTTAGGTGAAGCTTTCTTT. Full variable domain (remainder filled in from reference TRBV7-7 and TRBJ1-1): GAGVSQSPRYKVTKRGQDVTLRCDPISSHATLYWYQQALGQGPEFLTYFNYEAQPDKSGLPSDRFSAERPEGSISTLTIQRTEQRDSAMYRCASSLGGQGLGEAFFGQGTRLTVV.

The rearrangement joins TRBV25-1 to TRBJ2-7, with D perhaps TRBD1 or TRBD2 (7 bases each). CDR3 length equals 14 residues. Trimming shortened V by 6 bases and J by 3 bases, and 15 bases separated the two germline ends. CDR1 and CDR2 from the germline V gene are MGHDK and SYGVNS. The CDR3 nucleotides are TGTGCCAGCAGAGCCGACAGGGAGGGCTACGAGCAGTACTTC. Translation: CASRADREGYEQYF.

This clonotype has a single count. The J gene is TRBJ2-5, the V gene TRBV6-6; 9 nucleotides match TRBD1. This CDR3 has 13 residues. Trimming took 11 bases from V and 2 from J; bases not matched to a gene: 6. Germline-derived CDR1 and CDR2 are MNHNY and SVGAGI (reference sequence). The CDR3 DNA reads as TGTGCCGGGGGACAGGGAATACAAGAGACCCAGTACTTC. It specifies CAGGQGIQETQYF.

V usage is TRBV12-3 or TRBV12-4 and J usage is TRBJ1-1; D is uncertain. V lost 5 bases, J lost 4 bases, and 14 bases lay in between. The length of the CDR3 is 14 residues. The DNA of the CDR3 is TGTGCCAGCAGTGGAGGACCGTCAGGCACTGAAGCTTTCTTT. Protein product: CASSGGPSGTEAFF.

J is TRBJ2-7 and V is TRBV29-1; a possible D gene is TRBD1 (7 bases). Between the trimmed V and J ends, which lost 6 bases and 9 bases, there was a span of 18 bases. CDR3 length equals 12 residues. The germline CDR1 and CDR2 sequences are SQVTM and ANQGSEA. As DNA, the CDR3 is TGCAGCGTCAAGACAGGGAGGTATGGGCAGTACTTC. Amino acid sequence: CSVKTGRYGQYF.

This clonotype was seen more than once but under ten times. The chain is built from TRBV2 and TRBJ2-5, with 9 bases that match TRBD1. The germline V gene encodes CDR1 SNHLY and CDR2 FYNNEI. V lost 5 bases to trimming and J lost 7 bases; unmatched junction nucleotides: 2. The CDR3 has 12 residues. In nucleotides, the CDR3 is TGTGCCAGCAGTTTGGACAGGGGGACCCAGTACTTC. Translating it yields CASSLDRGTQYF.

This clonotype was observed a few times. CDR3 amino acids: CASSHGGLAGQETQYF. The CDR3 DNA reads as TGTGCCAGCAGCCACGGGGGACTCGCGGGGCAAGAGACCCAGTACTTC. The V gene is TRBV7-8, the J gene TRBJ2-5, with TRBD2 as a possible D gene (6 bases). Trimming stripped 5 bases from V and 2 bases from J, with 18 bases between. Germline CDR1 is SGHVS and CDR2 is FQNEAQ. This CDR3 is 16 amino acids long. Filled out from reference TRBV7-8 and TRBJ2-5, the complete variable domain reads GAGVSQSPRYKVAKRGQDVALRCDPISGHVSLFWYQQALGQGPEFLTYFQNEAQLDKSGLPSDRFFAERPEGSVSTLKIQRTQQEDSAVYLCASSHGGLAGQETQYFGPGTRLLVL.

There are many counts of this clonotype. The chain has TRBV10-3 and TRBJ2-5; TRBD2 agrees at 8 bases. V lost 1 base and J lost 4; bases outside the gene matches: 8. The CDR3 is made up of 16 amino acids. The germline V gene encodes CDR1 ENHRY and CDR2 SYGVKD. DNA of the CDR3: TGTGCCATCAGTGAGTGGGGAGCGGGGGCGCGAGAGACCCAGTACTTC. Residues: CAISEWGAGARETQYF.

This clonotype was detected ten times or more. The rearrangement links TRBV15 to TRBJ1-4; D is uncertain. CDR1 LNHNV and CDR2 YYDKDF come from the germline V gene (reference sequence). This CDR3 region has 16 residues. V gave up 1 base and J gave up 0 bases, with 9 bases separating them. CDR3 amino acids: CATSRGGWSTNEKLFF. Written as DNA, the CDR3 is TGTGCCACCAGCAGAGGAGGGTGGTCAACTAATGAAAAACTGTTTTTT.

The table lists this clonotype with a count of one. This chain uses TRBV7-9 with TRBJ2-7, with 9 bases aligning to TRBD1. Germline V gene sequence: CDR1 SEHNR, CDR2 FQNEAQ (reference sequence). The trim removed 3 bases at V and 4 bases at J, leaving 7 bases unmatched. The CDR3 runs 15 residues. The CDR3, as DNA: TGTGCCAGCAGCTTCCGGGACAGGGTCCTATACGAGCAGTACTTC. Amino acids: CASSFRDRVLYEQYF.

The rearrangement uses TRBV27 and TRBJ2-7, with D possibly being TRBD1 (6 bases). V was pared by 8 bases and J by 2 bases, with 19 bases between. The V gene's germline CDR1 is MNHEY and CDR2 SMNVEV (reference sequence). The CDR3 has 15 residues. The CDR3 DNA reads TGTGCCAGCGCAATCCGAGTGGGGGCGGCCTACGAGCAGTACTTC. Translation: CASAIRVGAAYEQYF.

This clonotype was counted ten times or more. This chain uses TRBV9 with TRBJ1-6; D ambiguous. CDR1 SGDLS and CDR2 YYNGEE come from the germline V gene. The CDR3 loop spans 12 amino acids. Trimming took off 0 bases at V and 5 bases at J, with 0 bases between the two ends. DNA for the CDR3: TGTGCCAGCAGCGTAGATAATTCACCCCTCCACTTT. Its translation is CASSVDNSPLHF. The full variable domain, with the rest looked up from reference TRBV9 and TRBJ1-6, is DSGVTQTPKHLITATGQRVTLRCSPRSGDLSVYWYQQSLDQGLQFLIQYYNGEERAKGNILERFSAQQFPDLHSELNLSSLELGDSALYFCASSVDNSPLHFGNGTRLTVT.

V gene TRBV12-3 or TRBV12-4 combines with J gene TRBJ1-1; possibly TRBD1 for D (5 bases). The CDR3 consists of 14 residues. V was pared by 6 bases and J by 4 bases, with 15 bases between. The CDR3 DNA reads TGTGCCAGCAGGTTTTCGGGGGGTGGCACTGAAGCTTTCTTT. It specifies CASRFSGGGTEAFF.

This clonotype was seen a handful of times. The V call is TRBV20-1, the J call TRBJ1-5; TRBD1 matches at 8 bases. Per the germline V gene, CDR1 is DFQATT and CDR2 is SNEGSKA (reference sequence). J lost 0 bases, V lost 0 bases, and 4 bases had no gene match. The CDR3 has 16 amino acids. The CDR3 loop is CSAREETGDSNQPQHF. The CDR3 DNA follows: TGCAGTGCTAGAGAGGAGACAGGGGATAGCAATCAGCCCCAGCATTTT.

As concerns this clonotype: A much larger clone differs by one base, so this may be a read error. V usage is TRBV7-9 and J usage is TRBJ1-6; no reliable D call. The CDR3 runs 14 residues. The V end was cut by 5 bases, the J end by 6 bases, with 11 bases between. Germline V CDR1 and CDR2: SEHNR, FQNEAQ (reference sequence). CDR3 region: CASSIGQSNSPLHF. The CDR3 nucleotides are TGTGCCAGCAGCATAGGCCAGTCTAATTCACCCCTCCACTTT. Supplemented by reference TRBV7-9 and TRBJ1-6, the full variable domain reads DTGVSQNPRHKITKRGQNVTFRCDPISEHNRLYWYRQTLGQGPEFLTYFQNEAQLEKSRLLSDRFSAERPKGSFSTLEIQRTEQGDSAMYLCASSIGQSNSPLHFGNGTRLTVT.

This chain connects TRBV7-3 to TRBJ1-4, with TRBD1 as a possible D gene (6 bases). V was cut by 5 bases and J by 7 bases, with 11 bases left in between. The CDR3 contains 13 residues. The germline CDR1 and CDR2 sequences are SGHTA and FQGTGA. The CDR3 reads CASSPEGGEKLFF. For the CDR3, the DNA is TGTGCCAGCAGCCCTGAGGGGGGTGAAAAACTGTTTTTT.